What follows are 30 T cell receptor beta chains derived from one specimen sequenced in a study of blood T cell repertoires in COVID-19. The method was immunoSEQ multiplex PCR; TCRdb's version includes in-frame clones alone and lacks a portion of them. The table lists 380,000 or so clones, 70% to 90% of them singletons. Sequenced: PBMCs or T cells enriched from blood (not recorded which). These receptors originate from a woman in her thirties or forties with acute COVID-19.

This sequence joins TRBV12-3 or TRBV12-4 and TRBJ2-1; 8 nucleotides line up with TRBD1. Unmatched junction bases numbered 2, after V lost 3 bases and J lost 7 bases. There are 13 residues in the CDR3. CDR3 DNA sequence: TGTGCCAGCAGTTTGAGACAGGGGAATGAGCAGTTCTTC. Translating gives CASSLRQGNEQFF.

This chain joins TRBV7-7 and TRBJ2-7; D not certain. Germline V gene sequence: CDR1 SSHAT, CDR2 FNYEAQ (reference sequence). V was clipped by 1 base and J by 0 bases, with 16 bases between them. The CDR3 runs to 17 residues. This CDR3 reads CASSLGHSHVHSYEQYF. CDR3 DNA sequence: TGTGCCAGCAGCTTAGGCCACAGCCACGTACACTCCTACGAGCAGTACTTC.

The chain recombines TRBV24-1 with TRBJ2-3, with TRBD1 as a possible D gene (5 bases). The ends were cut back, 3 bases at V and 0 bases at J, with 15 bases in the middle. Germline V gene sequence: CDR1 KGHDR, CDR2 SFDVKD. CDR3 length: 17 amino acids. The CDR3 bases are TGTGCCACCAGTGATCCCGCCCCAGGGCCTAGCACAGATACGCAGTATTTT. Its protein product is CATSDPAPGPSTDTQYF.

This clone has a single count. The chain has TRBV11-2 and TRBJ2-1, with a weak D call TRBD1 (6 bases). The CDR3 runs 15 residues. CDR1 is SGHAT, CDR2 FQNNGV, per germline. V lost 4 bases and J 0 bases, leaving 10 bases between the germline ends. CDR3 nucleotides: TGTGCCAGCAGCTCAAACAGGGTCTCCTACAATGAGCAGTTCTTC. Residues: CASSSNRVSYNEQFF.

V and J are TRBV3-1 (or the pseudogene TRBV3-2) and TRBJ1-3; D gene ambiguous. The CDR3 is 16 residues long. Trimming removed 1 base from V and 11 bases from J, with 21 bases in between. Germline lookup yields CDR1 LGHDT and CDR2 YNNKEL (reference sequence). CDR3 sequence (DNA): TGTGCCAGCAGCCAAGCCCCTGGTGGAGGACCTCGGGCCATATATTTT. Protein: CASSQAPGGGPRAIYF.

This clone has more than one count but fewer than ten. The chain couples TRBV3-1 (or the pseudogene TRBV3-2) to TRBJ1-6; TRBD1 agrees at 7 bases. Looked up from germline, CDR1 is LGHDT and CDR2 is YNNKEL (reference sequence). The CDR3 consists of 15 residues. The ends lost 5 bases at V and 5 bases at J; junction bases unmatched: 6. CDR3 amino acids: CASSIRDRNNSPLHF. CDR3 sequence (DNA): TGTGCCAGCAGCATCCGGGACAGAAATAATTCACCCCTCCACTTT.

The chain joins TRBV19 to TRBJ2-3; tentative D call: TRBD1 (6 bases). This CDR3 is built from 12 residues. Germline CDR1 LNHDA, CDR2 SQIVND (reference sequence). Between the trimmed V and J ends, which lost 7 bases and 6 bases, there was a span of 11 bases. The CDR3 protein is CASTTQGDTQYF. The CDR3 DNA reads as TGTGCCAGTACCACCCAGGGGGATACGCAGTATTTT.

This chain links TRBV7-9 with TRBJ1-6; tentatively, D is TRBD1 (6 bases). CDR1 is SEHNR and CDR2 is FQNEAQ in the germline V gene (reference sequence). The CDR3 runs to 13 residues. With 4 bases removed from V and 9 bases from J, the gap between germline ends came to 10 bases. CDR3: CASSSNRVSPLHF. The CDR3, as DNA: TGTGCCAGCAGCTCCAACAGGGTTTCACCCCTCCACTTT.

CDR3 nucleotides: TGTGCCAGCAGCCAACAGGGCAATCAGCCCCAGCATTTT. It translates to CASSQQGNQPQHF. V is TRBV5-6 and J is TRBJ1-5; maybe TRBD1 (5 bases). Trimming cost V 4 bases and J 2 bases, with 7 bases left between them. Germline CDR1 reads SGHDT; CDR2 reads YYEEEE. The CDR3 is made up of 13 amino acids. The complete variable domain, with remaining parts taken from reference TRBV5-6 and TRBJ1-5, reads DAGVTQSPTHLIKTRGQQVTLRCSPKSGHDTVSWYQQALGQGPQFIFQYYEEEERQRGNFPDRFSGHQFPNYSSELNVNALLLGDSALYLCASSQQGNQPQHFGDGTRLSIL.

Here the CDR3 DNA reads TGCGCCAGCAGCCCCCTGGGGCAGGGCAGCTCCTATAATTCACCCCTCCACTTT. It is translated as CASSPLGQGSSYNSPLHF. This rearrangement joins TRBV5-1 to TRBJ1-6; TRBD1 is a possible D gene (5 bases). The V gene's germline CDR1 is SGHRS and CDR2 YFSETQ. The CDR3 contains 18 residues. Deletions cut 4 bases from V and 0 bases from J, with 17 bases between.

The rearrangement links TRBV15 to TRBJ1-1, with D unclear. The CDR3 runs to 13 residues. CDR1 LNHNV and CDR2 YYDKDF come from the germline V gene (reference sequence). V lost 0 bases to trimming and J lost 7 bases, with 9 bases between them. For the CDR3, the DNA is TGTGCCACCAGCAGAGATCGGGGAATTGAAGCTTTCTTT. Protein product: CATSRDRGIEAFF. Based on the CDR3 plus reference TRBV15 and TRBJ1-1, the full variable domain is DAMVIQNPRYQVTQFGKPVTLSCSQTLNHNVMYWYQQKSSQAPKLLFHYYDKDFNNEADTPDNFQSRRPNTSFCFLDIRSPGLGDTAMYLCATSRDRGIEAFFGQGTRLTVV.

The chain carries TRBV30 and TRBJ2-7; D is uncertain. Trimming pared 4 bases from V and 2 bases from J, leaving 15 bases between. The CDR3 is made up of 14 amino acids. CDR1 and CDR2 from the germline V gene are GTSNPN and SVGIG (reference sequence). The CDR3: CAWTPGGGTYEQYF. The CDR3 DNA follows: TGTGCCTGGACCCCCGGTGGCGGTACCTACGAGCAGTACTTC. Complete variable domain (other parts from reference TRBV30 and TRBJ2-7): SQTIHQWPATLVQPVGSPLSLECTVEGTSNPNLYWYRQAAGRGLQLLFYSVGIGQISSEVPQNLSASRPQDRQFILSSKKLLLSDSGFYLCAWTPGGGTYEQYFGPGTRLTVT.

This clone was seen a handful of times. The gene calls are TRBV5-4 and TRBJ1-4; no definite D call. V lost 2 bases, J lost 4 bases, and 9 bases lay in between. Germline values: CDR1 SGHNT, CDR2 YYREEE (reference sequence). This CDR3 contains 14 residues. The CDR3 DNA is TGTGCCAGCAGCTTTGATGGCAATAATGAAAAACTGTTTTTT. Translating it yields CASSFDGNNEKLFF.

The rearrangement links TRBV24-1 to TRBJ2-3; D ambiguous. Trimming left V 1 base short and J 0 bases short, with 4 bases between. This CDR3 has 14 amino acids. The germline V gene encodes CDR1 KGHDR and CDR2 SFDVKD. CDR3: CATSDFASTDTQYF. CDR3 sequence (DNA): TGTGCCACCAGTGATTTTGCGAGCACAGATACGCAGTATTTT.

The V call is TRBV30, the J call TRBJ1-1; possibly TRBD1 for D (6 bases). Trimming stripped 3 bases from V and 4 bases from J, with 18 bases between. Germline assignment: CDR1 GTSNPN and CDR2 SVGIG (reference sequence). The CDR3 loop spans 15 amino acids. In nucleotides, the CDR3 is TGTGCCTGGAGAGATCGAGGGGGTTTGGCCACTGAAGCTTTCTTT. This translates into CAWRDRGGLATEAFF.

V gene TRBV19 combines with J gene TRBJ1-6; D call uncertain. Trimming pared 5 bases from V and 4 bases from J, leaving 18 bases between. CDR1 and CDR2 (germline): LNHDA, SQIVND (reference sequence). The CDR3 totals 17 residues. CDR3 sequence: CASSAGRPRAYNSPLHF. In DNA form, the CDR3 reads TGTGCCAGTAGTGCCGGGAGGCCACGCGCTTATAATTCACCCCTCCACTTT.

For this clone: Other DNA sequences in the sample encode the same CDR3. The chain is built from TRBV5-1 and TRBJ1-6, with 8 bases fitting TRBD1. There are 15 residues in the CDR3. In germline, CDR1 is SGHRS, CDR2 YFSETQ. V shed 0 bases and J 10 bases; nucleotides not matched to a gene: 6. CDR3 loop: CASSLAGQGRSPLHF. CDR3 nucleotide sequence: TGCGCCAGCAGCTTGGCCGGACAGGGTAGATCACCCCTCCACTTT.

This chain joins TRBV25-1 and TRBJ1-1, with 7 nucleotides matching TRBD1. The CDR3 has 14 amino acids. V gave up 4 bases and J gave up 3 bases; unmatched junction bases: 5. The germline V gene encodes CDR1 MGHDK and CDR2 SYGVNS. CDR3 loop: CASSGTGRYTEAFF. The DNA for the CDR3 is TGTGCCAGCAGTGGGACAGGCCGGTACACTGAAGCTTTCTTT.

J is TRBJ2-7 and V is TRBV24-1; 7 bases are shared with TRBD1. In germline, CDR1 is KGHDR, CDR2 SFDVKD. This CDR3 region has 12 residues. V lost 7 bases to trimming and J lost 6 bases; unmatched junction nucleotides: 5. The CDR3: CATRDAGGEQYF. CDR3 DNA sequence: TGTGCCACCAGGGATGCAGGGGGCGAGCAGTACTTC.

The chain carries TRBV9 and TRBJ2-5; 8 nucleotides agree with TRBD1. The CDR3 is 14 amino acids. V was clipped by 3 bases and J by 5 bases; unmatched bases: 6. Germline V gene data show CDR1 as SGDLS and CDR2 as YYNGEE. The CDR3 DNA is TGTGCCAGCAGCGGGGCTACAGGGGGTGAGACCCAGTACTTC. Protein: CASSGATGGETQYF.

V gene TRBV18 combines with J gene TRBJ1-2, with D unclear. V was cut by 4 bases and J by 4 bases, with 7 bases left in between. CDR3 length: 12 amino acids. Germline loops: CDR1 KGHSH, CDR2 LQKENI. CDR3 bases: TGTGCCAGCTCACTAGAGAGCTATGGCTACACCTTC. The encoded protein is CASSLESYGYTF.

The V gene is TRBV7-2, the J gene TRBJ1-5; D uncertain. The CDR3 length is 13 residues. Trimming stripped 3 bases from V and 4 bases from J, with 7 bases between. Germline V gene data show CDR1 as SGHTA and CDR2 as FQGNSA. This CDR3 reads CASSFLPNQPQHF. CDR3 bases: TGTGCCAGCAGCTTTCTCCCGAATCAGCCCCAGCATTTT.

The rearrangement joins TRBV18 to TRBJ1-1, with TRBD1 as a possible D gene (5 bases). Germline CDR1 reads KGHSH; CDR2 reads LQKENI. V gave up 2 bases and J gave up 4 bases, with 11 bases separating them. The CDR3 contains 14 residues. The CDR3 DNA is TGTGCCAGCTCACCAGGAGGGGCAAGCACTGAAGCTTTCTTT. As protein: CASSPGGASTEAFF.

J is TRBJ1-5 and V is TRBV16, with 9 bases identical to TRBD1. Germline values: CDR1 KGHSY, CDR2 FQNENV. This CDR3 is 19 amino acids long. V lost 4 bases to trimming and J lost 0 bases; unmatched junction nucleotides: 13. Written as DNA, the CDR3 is TGTGCCAGCAGCCTCCGAGGACAGGGGCATTGGGGTAGCAATCAGCCCCAGCATTTT. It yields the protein CASSLRGQGHWGSNQPQHF.

CDR3 region: CASSQGLAGYEQYF. The CDR3 nucleotides read TGTGCCAGCAGTCAGGGGCTTGCCGGCTACGAGCAGTACTTC. The chain joins TRBV2 to TRBJ2-7; possible D gene TRBD1, 6 bases. Germline V gives CDR1 SNHLY, CDR2 FYNNEI. The V end lost 5 bases, the J end lost 3 bases, and 14 bases lay between the germline ends. CDR3 length: 14 amino acids.

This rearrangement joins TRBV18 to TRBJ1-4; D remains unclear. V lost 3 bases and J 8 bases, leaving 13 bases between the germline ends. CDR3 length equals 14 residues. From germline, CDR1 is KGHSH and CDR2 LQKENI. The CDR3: CASSPRRVDEKLFF. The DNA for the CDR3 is TGTGCCAGCTCACCTAGGAGGGTCGACGAAAAACTGTTTTTT.

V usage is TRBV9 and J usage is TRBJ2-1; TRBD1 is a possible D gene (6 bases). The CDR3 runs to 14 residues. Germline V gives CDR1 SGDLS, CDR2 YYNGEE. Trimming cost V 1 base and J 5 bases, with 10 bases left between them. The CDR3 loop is CASSVRDTNNEQFF. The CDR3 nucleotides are TGTGCCAGCAGCGTACGGGACACTAACAATGAGCAGTTCTTC.

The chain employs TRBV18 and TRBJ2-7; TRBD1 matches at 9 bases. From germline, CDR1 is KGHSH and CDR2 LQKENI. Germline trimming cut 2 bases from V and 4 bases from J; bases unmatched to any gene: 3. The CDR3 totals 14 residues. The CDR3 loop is CASSPIGQGYEQYF. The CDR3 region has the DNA TGTGCCAGCTCACCAATAGGACAGGGGTACGAGCAGTACTTC.

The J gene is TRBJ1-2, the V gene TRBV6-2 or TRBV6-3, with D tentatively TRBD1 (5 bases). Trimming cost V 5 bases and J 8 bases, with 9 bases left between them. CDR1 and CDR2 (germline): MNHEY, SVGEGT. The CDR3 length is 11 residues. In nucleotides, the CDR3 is TGTGCCAGCAGTATTCAGGGCGGCTACACCTTC. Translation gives CASSIQGGYTF.

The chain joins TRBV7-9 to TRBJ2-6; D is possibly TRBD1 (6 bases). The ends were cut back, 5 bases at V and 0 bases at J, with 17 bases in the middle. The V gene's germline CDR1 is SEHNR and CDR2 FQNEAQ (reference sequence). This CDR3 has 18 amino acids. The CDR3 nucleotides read TGTGCCAGCAGCGGGGAACAGGGTCCAGTCTCTGGGGCCAACGTCCTGACTTTC. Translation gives CASSGEQGPVSGANVLTF. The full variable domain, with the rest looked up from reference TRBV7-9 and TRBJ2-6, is DTGVSQNPRHKITKRGQNVTFRCDPISEHNRLYWYRQTLGQGPEFLTYFQNEAQLEKSRLLSDRFSAERPKGSFSTLEIQRTEQGDSAMYLCASSGEQGPVSGANVLTFGAGSRLTVL.